This TCR beta chain originates from a study of CD8 T cells in ankylosing spondylitis. The V segment lost 7 bases and the J segment 5 bases; nucleotides outside the gene matches: 18. Germline CDR1 reads SGHAT; CDR2 reads FQNNGV. CDR3 length: 17 residues. The study, taken as a whole, reports: CD8+ disease-linked clones were present at relatively low frequencies in blood.

In its sample, this clonotype was seen many times. Antigen unknown. Using quantitative 5'-RACE with molecular barcodes, the authors made TCR beta libraries. TCRdb re-called the 5' RACE reads with MiXCR, one entry per CDR3 protein. The sample contains 39,000 or so distinct CDR3 sequences, 10% of which appear only once. The chain is built from TRBV11-2 and TRBJ2-3, with TRBD2 identical over 7 bases. The clonotype was recovered from a male donor with ankylosing spondylitis or in good health (not recorded which). Sequences were obtained from blood, either unsorted or a sorted T cell fraction (not recorded which). The CDR3 sequence: CASTKLGGFDSGDTQYF. CDR3 nucleotide sequence: TGTGCCAGCACCAAATTGGGAGGGTTCGATTCCGGAGATACGCAGTATTTT. Together with reference TRBV11-2 and TRBJ2-3, the CDR3 gives the full variable domain: EAGVAQSPRYKIIEKRQSVAFWCNPISGHATLYWYQQILGQGPKLLIQFQNNGVVDDSQLPKDRFSAERLKGVDSTLKIQPAKLEDSAVYLCASTKLGGFDSGDTQYFGPGTRLTVL.